A single sample gave rise to the 25 T cell receptor beta chains below, sequenced in a study of cytomegalovirus exposure and HLA in healthy donors. The repertoire was sequenced with immunoSEQ multiplex PCR; TCRdb's copy has only in-frame clones and lacks some. The sample consists of 150,000 to 200,000 clones, roughly 85% of them appearing once. The sample consisted of PBMCs. The receptors shown here come from a man younger than 30 in good health and CMV-seropositive.

The chain couples TRBV10-2 to TRBJ2-3; D is unclear. The germline V gene has CDR1 WSHSY and CDR2 SAAADI. V was shortened by 7 bases and J by 2 bases, with 4 bases between the two germline ends. The CDR3 sequence is 11 residues long. The CDR3 region is CASTHTDTQYF. Written as DNA, the CDR3 is TGCGCCAGCACCCACACAGATACGCAGTATTTT.

This rearrangement joins TRBV5-1 to TRBJ1-3, with 7 bases matching TRBD1. Trimming cost V 4 bases and J 0 bases; bases outside gene matches: 4. This CDR3 region has 15 residues. CDR1 is SGHRS and CDR2 is YFSETQ in the germline V gene. The CDR3 sequence: CASSPGTASGNTIYF. Here the CDR3 DNA reads TGCGCCAGCAGCCCGGGGACAGCCTCTGGAAACACCATATATTTT.

This clone appeared a few times. CDR3: CASSITRSYEQYF. The CDR3 DNA sequence: TGTGCCAGTAGTATAACCCGCAGCTACGAGCAGTACTTC. This chain joins TRBV19 and TRBJ2-7; D call uncertain. This CDR3 has 13 residues. Trimming removed 2 bases at V and 3 bases at J, with 8 bases between. CDR1 and CDR2 (germline): LNHDA, SQIVND (reference sequence).

This sequence joins TRBV4-1 and TRBJ1-5; D is uncertain. Between the trimmed V and J ends, which lost 0 bases and 3 bases, there was a span of 3 bases. The germline V gene encodes CDR1 MGHRA and CDR2 YSYEKL. The CDR3 runs 13 residues. CDR3 in amino acids: CASSQDLNQPQHF. In nucleotides, the CDR3 is TGCGCCAGCAGCCAAGATCTCAATCAGCCCCAGCATTTT.

The chain joins TRBV27 to TRBJ2-7, with 8 bases that match TRBD1. The germline gives CDR1 MNHEY, CDR2 SMNVEV (reference sequence). CDR3 length: 13 residues. With 10 bases clipped from V and 1 base from J, the junction kept 6 bases outside the gene matches. Here the CDR3 reads CATQDRASYEQYF. The CDR3 nucleotides are TGTGCCACCCAGGACAGGGCATCCTACGAGCAGTACTTC.

The chain joins TRBV7-2 to TRBJ2-7, with a tentative D call TRBD1 (7 bases). CDR1 SGHTA and CDR2 FQGNSA come from the germline V gene. The CDR3 has 14 amino acids. Trimming took off 1 base at V and 10 bases at J, with 17 bases between the two ends. CDR3 loop: CASSLEAGGLFQYF. The DNA of the CDR3 is TGTGCCAGCAGCTTAGAAGCAGGGGGGCTCTTCCAGTACTTC.

V gene TRBV13 combines with J gene TRBJ1-1, with TRBD1 identical over 7 bases. This CDR3 contains 15 residues. Germline CDR1 is PRHDT and CDR2 is FYEKMQ (reference sequence). V shed 3 bases and J 0 bases; nucleotides not matched to a gene: 4. DNA for the CDR3: TGTGCCAGCAGCTTTGGGGACAGCATGAACACTGAAGCTTTCTTT. It translates to CASSFGDSMNTEAFF.

This clone was seen once. The V call is TRBV2, the J call TRBJ1-6; no firm D call. CDR3 length: 16 residues. In germline, CDR1 is SNHLY, CDR2 FYNNEI. V dropped 4 bases and J dropped 3 bases, with 13 bases sitting between them. The CDR3 coding sequence is TGTGCCAGCAGTGGCCAGGCCCTGGGCTATAATTCACCCCTCCACTTT. This sequence encodes CASSGQALGYNSPLHF.

The gene calls are TRBV9 and TRBJ2-7, with 10 bases aligning to TRBD1. V trimming: 4 bases; J trimming: 5 bases; junction bases outside the gene matches: 12. This CDR3 has 16 amino acids. CDR1 and CDR2 from the germline V gene are SGDLS and YYNGEE. The CDR3 loop is CASSLTGTGAIHEQYF. The CDR3, as DNA: TGTGCCAGCAGCCTTACCGGGACAGGGGCTATCCACGAGCAGTACTTC. The full variable domain, rest sourced from reference TRBV9 and TRBJ2-7, is DSGVTQTPKHLITATGQRVTLRCSPRSGDLSVYWYQQSLDQGLQFLIQYYNGEERAKGNILERFSAQQFPDLHSELNLSSLELGDSALYFCASSLTGTGAIHEQYFGPGTRLTVT.

The CDR3 DNA is TGTGCCAGCAGCCAGAACGGAGGGTCAGATACGCAGTATTTT. Its translation: CASSQNGGSDTQYF. The chain combines TRBV11-3 with TRBJ2-3; TRBD2 might be the D (6 bases). With 5 bases removed from V and 4 bases from J, the gap between germline ends came to 13 bases. Germline V CDR1 and CDR2: SGHNT, YENEEA. The CDR3 is made up of 14 amino acids.

The chain links TRBV2 to TRBJ1-1, with D hard to call. Trimming stripped 7 bases from V and 0 bases from J, with 9 bases between. Germline values: CDR1 SNHLY, CDR2 FYNNEI. There are 13 residues in the CDR3. The CDR3 region has the DNA TGTGCCAGCATAACCGGGATGAACACTGAAGCTTTCTTT. This gives the protein CASITGMNTEAFF.

The chain has TRBV5-1 and TRBJ1-1; TRBD1 might be the D (5 bases). From germline, CDR1 is SGHRS and CDR2 YFSETQ. Trimming removed 0 bases at V and 1 base at J, with 7 bases between. There are 14 residues in the CDR3. The CDR3 sequence: CASSLVGGNTEAFF. CDR3 nucleotide sequence: TGCGCCAGCAGCTTGGTGGGGGGGAACACTGAAGCTTTCTTT.

The chain links TRBV30 to TRBJ2-7, with TRBD1 identical over 8 bases. J was trimmed by 4 bases and V by 4 bases; bases with no gene match: 6. The CDR3 has 13 amino acids. Germline CDR1 is GTSNPN and CDR2 is SVGIG (reference sequence). The CDR3 sequence: CAWNPRGHYEQYF. The CDR3 DNA is TGTGCCTGGAACCCCAGGGGGCATTACGAGCAGTACTTC.

This chain connects TRBV9 to TRBJ1-1; D possibly corresponds to TRBD1 (5 bases). The germline V gene encodes CDR1 SGDLS and CDR2 YYNGEE. The ends were cut back, 3 bases at V and 4 bases at J, with 13 bases in the middle. This CDR3 comprises 14 residues. The CDR3 nucleotides read TGTGCCAGCAGCGCCCGCTTGGGGGGCACTGAAGCTTTCTTT. The encoded protein is CASSARLGGTEAFF.

The J gene is TRBJ1-5, the V gene TRBV6-5; no clear D gene. Trimming shortened V by 8 bases and J by 3 bases, and 17 bases separated the two germline ends. CDR1 is MNHEY and CDR2 is SVGAGI in the germline V gene. The CDR3 is 15 residues long. CDR3 residues: CASRPGGGLNQPQHF. The CDR3 DNA sequence: TGTGCCAGCCGGCCGGGAGGCGGACTCAATCAGCCCCAGCATTTT.

The sample holds a few counts of this clone. Other DNA sequences in the same sample also yield this CDR3. This chain connects TRBV9 to TRBJ1-1; 7 bases agree with TRBD1. Germline trimming cut 3 bases from V and 1 base from J; bases unmatched to any gene: 0. Germline V gene sequence: CDR1 SGDLS, CDR2 YYNGEE. The CDR3 length is 13 residues. The CDR3, as DNA: TGTGCCAGCAGCGGACAGGGGAACACTGAAGCTTTCTTT. Translated: CASSGQGNTEAFF.

This rearrangement joins TRBV10-2 to TRBJ2-2; TRBD1 aligns across 7 bases. CDR3 length: 14 amino acids. J gave up 4 bases and V 6 bases, and 5 bases lay outside the gene matches. In germline, CDR1 is WSHSY, CDR2 SAAADI. CDR3 region: CASRRQGVTGELFF. The CDR3 DNA reads TGCGCCAGCAGGAGGCAGGGGGTCACCGGGGAGCTGTTTTTT.

The J gene is TRBJ2-7, the V gene TRBV5-6; D not resolved. Germline V gene data show CDR1 as SGHDT and CDR2 as YYEEEE. The CDR3 consists of 13 residues. With 2 bases removed from V and 2 bases from J, the gap between germline ends came to 8 bases. The CDR3 DNA sequence: TGTGCCAGCAGCTTCCAATTTGCCTACGAGCAGTACTTC. It codes for CASSFQFAYEQYF. Supplemented by reference TRBV5-6 and TRBJ2-7, the full variable domain reads DAGVTQSPTHLIKTRGQQVTLRCSPKSGHDTVSWYQQALGQGPQFIFQYYEEEERQRGNFPDRFSGHQFPNYSSELNVNALLLGDSALYLCASSFQFAYEQYFGPGTRLTVT.

V usage is TRBV12-5 and J usage is TRBJ2-3, with 13 bases lining up with TRBD2. V dropped 1 base and J dropped 4; count of bases not matched to a gene: 8. The CDR3 is 18 amino acids. The germline gives CDR1 LGHNT, CDR2 FRNRAP. CDR3 amino acids: CASGLALTSGGASDTQYF. CDR3 coding DNA: TGTGCTAGTGGTTTGGCCCTAACTAGCGGGGGGGCATCAGATACGCAGTATTTT.

This clone came up a few times. The chain couples TRBV7-8 to TRBJ2-1; possible D gene TRBD2, 5 bases. Between the trimmed V and J ends, which lost 5 bases and 6 bases, there was a span of 14 bases. This CDR3 has 14 amino acids. Germline values: CDR1 SGHVS, CDR2 FQNEAQ. The CDR3 spells CASSLWVEGNEQFF. CDR3 DNA: TGTGCCAGCAGCCTTTGGGTTGAGGGCAATGAGCAGTTCTTC.

The V and J genes are TRBV7-9 and TRBJ1-5; D unresolved. The germline V and J ends were trimmed by 5 bases and 4 bases, with 12 bases remaining between them. There are 14 residues in the CDR3. CDR1 and CDR2 from the germline V gene are SEHNR and FQNEAQ (reference sequence). The CDR3 is CASSPHAGNQPQHF. The CDR3 DNA is TGTGCCAGCAGCCCCCACGCGGGTAATCAGCCCCAGCATTTT.

The chain links TRBV19 to TRBJ1-2, with TRBD1 identical over 12 bases. This CDR3 has 17 amino acids. V gave up 2 bases and J gave up 3 bases; unmatched junction bases: 7. Germline V CDR1 and CDR2: LNHDA, SQIVND (reference sequence). The CDR3 loop is CASSIRDRGLVDYGYTF. CDR3 sequence (DNA): TGTGCCAGTAGTATAAGGGACAGGGGGCTCGTCGACTATGGCTACACCTTC.

This chain joins TRBV9 and TRBJ2-1; perhaps TRBD2 as D (6 bases). V dropped 0 bases and J dropped 5 bases, with 15 bases sitting between them. The CDR3 has 16 residues. Per germline, CDR1 SGDLS and CDR2 YYNGEE. The CDR3 loop reads CASSVVDGRAHNEQFF. The CDR3 coding sequence is TGTGCCAGCAGCGTAGTGGACGGGAGAGCGCACAATGAGCAGTTCTTC.

The V and J genes are TRBV4-1 and TRBJ1-1; 10 nucleotides match TRBD1. Germline V gene lookup returns CDR1 MGHRA and CDR2 YSYEKL. The CDR3 has 16 amino acids. V lost 4 bases to trimming and J lost 3 bases; unmatched junction nucleotides: 8. CDR3 loop: CASSPTGGRWDTEAFF. For the CDR3, the DNA is TGCGCCAGCAGCCCGACAGGGGGCCGGTGGGACACTGAAGCTTTCTTT.

The chain links TRBV5-6 to TRBJ2-3; D may be TRBD1 (7 bases). Trimming took 5 bases from V and 4 from J, leaving 20 bases between them. Germline CDR1 SGHDT, CDR2 YYEEEE. The CDR3 loop spans 16 amino acids. The CDR3 is CASSFDGRQGADTQYF. The CDR3 DNA reads TGTGCCAGCAGTTTTGATGGGAGGCAGGGGGCAGATACGCAGTATTTT. Complete variable domain (other parts from reference TRBV5-6 and TRBJ2-3): DAGVTQSPTHLIKTRGQQVTLRCSPKSGHDTVSWYQQALGQGPQFIFQYYEEEERQRGNFPDRFSGHQFPNYSSELNVNALLLGDSALYLCASSFDGRQGADTQYFGPGTRLTVL.